The 2 T cell receptor beta chains in this list originate from one sample, sequenced in a study of cytomegalovirus exposure and HLA in healthy donors. The primer mix had 60 Vbeta and 13 Jbeta primers. Profiled with immunoSEQ multiplex PCR; TCRdb holds only in-frame clones, not every one. The sample totals tens of thousands of clones. The source material was PBMCs. All receptors derive from a woman in her thirties in good health and CMV-seropositive.

The V call is TRBV5-1, the J call TRBJ2-2; the D gene is possibly TRBD1 (5 bases). The V end lost 0 bases, the J end lost 6 bases, and 9 bases lay between the germline ends. The CDR3 spans 14 residues. From germline, CDR1 is SGHRS and CDR2 YFSETQ. The CDR3 loop is CASSLALQAGELFF. For the CDR3, the DNA is TGCGCCAGCAGCTTGGCCTTACAGGCCGGGGAGCTGTTTTTT.

The rearrangement uses TRBV7-9 and TRBJ2-2; TRBD2 aligns across 8 bases. The CDR3 length is 13 residues. V was pared by 8 bases and J by 7 bases, with 6 bases of the junction left unmatched. CDR1 and CDR2 from the germline V gene are SEHNR and FQNEAQ (reference sequence). This chain's CDR3 is CASDTGRGGELFF. CDR3 nucleotides: TGTGCCAGCGACACCGGGAGGGGCGGGGAGCTGTTTTTT.